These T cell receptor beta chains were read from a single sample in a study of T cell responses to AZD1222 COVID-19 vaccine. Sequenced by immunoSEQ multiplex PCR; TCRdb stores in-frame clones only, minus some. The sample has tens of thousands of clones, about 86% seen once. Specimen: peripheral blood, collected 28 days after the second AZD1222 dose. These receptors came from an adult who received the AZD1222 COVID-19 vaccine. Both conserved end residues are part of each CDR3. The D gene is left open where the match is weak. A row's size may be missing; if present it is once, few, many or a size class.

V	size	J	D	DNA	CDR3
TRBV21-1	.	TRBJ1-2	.	TGTGCCACCTTCAGATGCGGGGGGGTCTATGGCTACACCTTC	CATFRCGGVYGYTF
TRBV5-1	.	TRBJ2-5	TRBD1	TGCGCCAGCAGCTTGGGTGGGACAGGAAGCCAAGAGACCCAGTACTTC	CASSLGGTGSQETQYF
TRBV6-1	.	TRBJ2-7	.	TGTGCCAGCAGTGATCTGGGGGGTCCCTTCTACGAGCAGTACTTC	CASSDLGGPFYEQYF
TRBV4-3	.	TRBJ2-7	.	TGCGCCAGCAGCCAAGAACGCGTCCTATCCTACGAGCAGTACTTC	CASSQERVLSYEQYF
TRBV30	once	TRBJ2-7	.	TGTGCCTGGACAACGAACCCCATTCGCTACGAGCAGTACTTC	CAWTTNPIRYEQYF
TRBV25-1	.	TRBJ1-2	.	TGTGCCAGCAGTGGGACAGCTTCTCACCTCTATGGCTACACCTTC	CASSGTASHLYGYTF
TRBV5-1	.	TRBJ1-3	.	TGCGCCAGCAGCTTGGGAGGGGTGGCGGCAGGAAACACCATATATTTT	CASSLGGVAAGNTIYF
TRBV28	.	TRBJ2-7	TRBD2	TGTGCCAGCAGTCCCCTCTACGGGACTAGCGGTTACGAGCAGTACTTC	CASSPLYGTSGYEQYF
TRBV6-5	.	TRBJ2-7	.	TGTGCCAGCAGTTTAGGACGGGACTCCTACGAGCAGTACTTC	CASSLGRDSYEQYF
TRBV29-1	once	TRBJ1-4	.	TGCAGCGTTGTAGGGGCCTCCAGAAAACTGTTTTTT	CSVVGASRKLFF
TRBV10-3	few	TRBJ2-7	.	TGTGCCATCAGTAAAGACCGGGACACCACCGTCCACGAGCAGTACTTC	CAISKDRDTTVHEQYF
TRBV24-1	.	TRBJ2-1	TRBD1	TGTGCCACCAGTGACCCCCGGACAGGGGAAGGTGAGCAGTTCTTC	CATSDPRTGEGEQFF
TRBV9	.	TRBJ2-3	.	TGTGCCAGCAGCGTAGGAGGAGATACGCAGTATTTT	CASSVGGDTQYF
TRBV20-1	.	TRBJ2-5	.	TGCAGTGCTAGTCCGGAGACCCAGTACTTC	CSASPETQYF
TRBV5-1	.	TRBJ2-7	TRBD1	TGCGCCAGCAGCCCTGGGGACAGGGGCTACGAGCAGTACTTC	CASSPGDRGYEQYF
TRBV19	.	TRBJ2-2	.	TGTGCCAGTAGCTCGGGGGAGGGGGCAGGGAACACCGGGGAGCTGTTTTTT	CASSSGEGAGNTGELFF
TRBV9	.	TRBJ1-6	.	TGTGCCAGCAGCGTAGCCAGTAGCTCCTATAATTCACCCCTCCACTTT	CASSVASSSYNSPLHF
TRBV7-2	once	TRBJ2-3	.	TGTGCCAGCAGCTTAGCGGTAGCGACAGATACGCAGTATTTT	CASSLAVATDTQYF
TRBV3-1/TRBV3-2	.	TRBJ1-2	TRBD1	TGTGCCAGCAGCCGACAGGGGCCCTATGGCTACACCTTC	CASSRQGPYGYTF
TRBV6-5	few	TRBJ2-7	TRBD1	TGTGCCAGCAGTTACTTACCGGGACAGGGCTACGAGCAGTACTTC	CASSYLPGQGYEQYF
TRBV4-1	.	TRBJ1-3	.	TGCGCCAGCAGCCAAGCCGGGACATTCGGAAACACCATATATTTT	CASSQAGTFGNTIYF
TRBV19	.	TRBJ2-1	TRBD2	TGTGCCAGTACTGCAAGAGGAGCGGGGCTCTACAATGAGCAGTTCTTC	CASTARGAGLYNEQFF
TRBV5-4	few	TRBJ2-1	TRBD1	TGTGCCAGCAGCCCAATGCCGGGACGGACAGGTAATGAGCAGTTCTTC	CASSPMPGRTGNEQFF
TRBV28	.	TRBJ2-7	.	TGTGCCAGCAGAAAAAGGGTACAGGACTCCTACGAGCAGTACTTC	CASRKRVQDSYEQYF
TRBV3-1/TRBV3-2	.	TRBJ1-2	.	TGTGCCAGCAGCCAAGGGACCCCTGGGGGCTACACCTTC	CASSQGTPGGYTF
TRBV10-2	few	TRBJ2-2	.	TGCGCCAGCAGTGAATTCTTGGGGGAGAGCGACGCCGGGGAGCTGTTTTTT	CASSEFLGESDAGELFF
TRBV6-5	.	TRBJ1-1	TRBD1	TGTGCCAGCAACGACCGGGACAGACGTGGCACTGAAGCTTTCTTT	CASNDRDRRGTEAFF
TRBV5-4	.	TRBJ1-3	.	TGTGCCAGCAGCTTGGGGGGAGGGGATGGTCCTGGAAACACCATATATTTT	CASSLGGGDGPGNTIYF
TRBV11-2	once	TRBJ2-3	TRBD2	TGTGCCAGCAGCTTAAGGCTAGCGGTCCCCACAGATACGCAGTATTTT	CASSLRLAVPTDTQYF
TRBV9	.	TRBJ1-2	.	TGTGCCAGCAGCCTTGCGCCGGGGCAGAAAGGAGAAGGCTACACCTTC	CASSLAPGQKGEGYTF
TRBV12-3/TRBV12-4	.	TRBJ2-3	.	TGTGCCAGCAGTTTGACTGGGGAGGATACGCAGTATTTT	CASSLTGEDTQYF
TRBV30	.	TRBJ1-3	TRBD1	TGTGCCTGGAATATTGGCAGGGGGGGAAACACCATATATTTT	CAWNIGRGGNTIYF
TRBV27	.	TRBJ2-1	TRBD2	TGTGCCAGCAGTTATAGCGGGAATCCCAATGAGCAGTTCTTC	CASSYSGNPNEQFF
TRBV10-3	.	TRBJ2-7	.	TGTGCCATCAGTGAGTCAGGGGAAGGATACGAGCAGTACTTC	CAISESGEGYEQYF
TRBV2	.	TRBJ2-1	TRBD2	TGTGCCAGCACCCCCGGACTAGCGGAACCCAATGAGCAGTTCTTC	CASTPGLAEPNEQFF
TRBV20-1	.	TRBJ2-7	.	TGCAGTGCTAGTATAGTCGAGCAGTACTTC	CSASIVEQYF
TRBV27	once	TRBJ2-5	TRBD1	TGTGCCAGCAGTGCGCCGGGACAGGGTAAAGAGACCCAGTACTTC	CASSAPGQGKETQYF
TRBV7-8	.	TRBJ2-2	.	TGTGCCAGCAGCTTATACAGTAACACCGGGGAGCTGTTTTTT	CASSLYSNTGELFF
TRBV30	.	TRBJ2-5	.	TGTGCCTGGAGTGTGTGGCGGGAGACCCAGTACTTC	CAWSVWRETQYF
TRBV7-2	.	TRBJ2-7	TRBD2	TGTGCCAGCAGCTTCAACGGACTAGCGGGCTACGAGCAGTACTTC	CASSFNGLAGYEQYF
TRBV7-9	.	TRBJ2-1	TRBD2	TGTGCCAGCAGCTTGGGAGGGCTTGAGCAGTTCTTC	CASSLGGLEQFF
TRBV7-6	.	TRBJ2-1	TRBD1	TGTGCCAGCAGCACCCGCCCGGGACAGTACAATGAGCAGTTCTTC	CASSTRPGQYNEQFF
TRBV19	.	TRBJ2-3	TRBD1	TGTGCCAGTAGTAACGGACAGGGGGCTAACACAGATACGCAGTATTTT	CASSNGQGANTDTQYF
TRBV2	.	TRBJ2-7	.	TGTGCCAGCAGTAAAACGGGACGTGGATACGAGCAGTACTTC	CASSKTGRGYEQYF
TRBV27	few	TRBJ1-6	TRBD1	TGTGCCAGCGGACCGGACAGGGGGCTTTCACCCCTCCACTTT	CASGPDRGLSPLHF
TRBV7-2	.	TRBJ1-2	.	TGTGCCAGCAGCCGCGGGGGGGGCTCAGGCTATGGCTACACCTTC	CASSRGGGSGYGYTF
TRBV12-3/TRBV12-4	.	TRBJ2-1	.	TGTGCCAGCACCATAGGGTTGGCAGAGCAGTTCTTC	CASTIGLAEQFF
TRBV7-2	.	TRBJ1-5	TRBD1	TGTGCCAGCAGCCAGGGGGTGGGCAATCAGCCCCAGCATTTT	CASSQGVGNQPQHF
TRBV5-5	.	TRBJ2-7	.	TGTGCCAGCAGCTTGGTTCCGAGCGAGGGTTCGCAGTACTTC	CASSLVPSEGSQYF
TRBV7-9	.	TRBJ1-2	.	TGTGCCAGCAGCTCGAGCGGAGGAAGCTATGGCTACACCTTC	CASSSSGGSYGYTF
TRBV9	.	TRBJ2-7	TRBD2	TGTGCCAGCAGCGTAGCCACCGGGACTAGCGCCTACGAGCAGTACTTC	CASSVATGTSAYEQYF
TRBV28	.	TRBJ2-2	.	TGTGCCAGCAGTTTAGGACGGGCCCCGGACACCGGGGAGCTGTTTTTT	CASSLGRAPDTGELFF
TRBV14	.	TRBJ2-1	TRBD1	TGTGCCAGCAGCCAAGATAGGGAGACAGGGGGTGGGAATGAGCAGTTCTTC	CASSQDRETGGGNEQFF
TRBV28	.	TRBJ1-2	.	TGTGCCAGCACGTGGGGTGGTGGCTACACCTTC	CASTWGGGYTF
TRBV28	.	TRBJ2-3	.	TGTGCCAGCAGTTCGGTTCAGGGGTTCGCAGATACGCAGTATTTT	CASSSVQGFADTQYF
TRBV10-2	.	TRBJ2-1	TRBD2	TGCGCCAGCAGACTAGCGGGGGGAAACAATGAGCAGTTCTTC	CASRLAGGNNEQFF
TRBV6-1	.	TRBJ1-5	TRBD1	TGTGCCAGCAGTGAAAGGGGACAGGGGCATCAGCCCCAGCATTTT	CASSERGQGHQPQHF
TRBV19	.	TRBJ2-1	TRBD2	TGTGCCAGTAGTACTGGACTAGTGAATGAGCAGTTCTTC	CASSTGLVNEQFF
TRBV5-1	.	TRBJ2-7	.	TGCGCCAGCAGCTTGGGAGGCGGCTACGAGCAGTACTTC	CASSLGGGYEQYF
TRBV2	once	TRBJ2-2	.	TGTGCCAGCAGTGGGTGGGGGCCGAGCGGGGAGCTGTTTTTT	CASSGWGPSGELFF